Listed below are T cell receptor beta chains from one sample, sequenced in a study of spatial heterogeneity in lung cancer. TCRdb reprocessed the 5' RACE reads with MiXCR, giving one entry per CDR3 protein. The sample has under 75,000 distinct CDR3 sequences; around 8.4% are singletons. Material: PBMCs, obtained at surgery. The source is a female donor with early-stage non-small cell lung cancer. Each CDR3 is given with its conserved first and last residue. The order of the fields is J gene, V gene, D gene, clone size, CDR3 DNA, CDR3 protein. D genes are given only for firm matches. Not all rows give a size; the values are once, few, many and, for expanded clones, a class.

J gene: TRBJ2-5; V gene: TRBV12-3/TRBV12-4; D gene: TRBD1; clone size: few; CDR3 DNA: TGTGCCAGCAGTTCACGTCCAGGGGGCAAGGGAGAGACCCAGTACTTC; CDR3 protein: CASSSRPGGKGETQYF
J gene: TRBJ2-3; V gene: TRBV5-1; D gene: TRBD2; clone size: few; CDR3 DNA: TGCGCCAGCAGCGCCTCCGGGACTAGCGGGGCCGATACGCAGTATTTT; CDR3 protein: CASSASGTSGADTQYF
J gene: TRBJ1-1; V gene: TRBV7-2; D gene: -; clone size: many; CDR3 DNA: TGTGCCAGCAGCTTAGTGGGGCCTGAAGCTTTCTTT; CDR3 protein: CASSLVGPEAFF
J gene: TRBJ1-5; V gene: TRBV10-3; D gene: -; clone size: few; CDR3 DNA: TGTGCCATCAGTGAGTCGGGTGGAAGTAATCAGCCCCAGCATTTT; CDR3 protein: CAISESGGSNQPQHF
J gene: TRBJ2-2; V gene: TRBV19; D gene: -; clone size: few; CDR3 DNA: TGTGCCGGTGGTTTGTTGGACACCGGGGAGCTGTTTTTT; CDR3 protein: CAGGLLDTGELFF
J gene: TRBJ2-2; V gene: TRBV7-2; D gene: -; clone size: -; CDR3 DNA: TGTGCCAGCACCAACACCGGGGAGCTGTTTTTT; CDR3 protein: CASTNTGELFF
J gene: TRBJ2-3; V gene: TRBV5-1; D gene: -; clone size: few; CDR3 DNA: TGCGCCAGCAGCTTGATCCTAGCAGCTAGCACAGATACGCAGTATTTT; CDR3 protein: CASSLILAASTDTQYF
J gene: TRBJ1-1; V gene: TRBV28; D gene: -; clone size: many; CDR3 DNA: TGTGCCAGCAGGGGGGGAATTATGAACACTGAAGCTTTCTTT; CDR3 protein: CASRGGIMNTEAFF
J gene: TRBJ2-1; V gene: TRBV12-3/TRBV12-4; D gene: -; clone size: few; CDR3 DNA: TGTGCCAGCAGTTCGCAGGTGACGGATGAGCAGTTCTTC; CDR3 protein: CASSSQVTDEQFF
J gene: TRBJ2-1; V gene: TRBV29-1; D gene: -; clone size: many; CDR3 DNA: TGCAGCGTTGCTGGGAGCTTATACAATGAGCAGTTCTTC; CDR3 protein: CSVAGSLYNEQFF
J gene: TRBJ1-1; V gene: TRBV3-1; D gene: -; clone size: -; CDR3 DNA: TGTGCCAGCCAGAAGGGCCCATTCGACGCTGAAGCTTTCTTT; CDR3 protein: CASQKGPFDAEAFF
J gene: TRBJ2-3; V gene: TRBV6-5; D gene: -; clone size: many; CDR3 DNA: TGTGCCAGCAGTCCGGGACCGACCACAGATACGCAGTATTTT; CDR3 protein: CASSPGPTTDTQYF
J gene: TRBJ1-1; V gene: TRBV5-1; D gene: -; clone size: few; CDR3 DNA: TGCGCCAGCAGCTTACAGCCTGGGAGCACTGAAGCTTTCTTT; CDR3 protein: CASSLQPGSTEAFF
J gene: TRBJ2-1; V gene: TRBV7-2; D gene: -; clone size: -; CDR3 DNA: TGTGCCAGCAGCTTTTCAGGGTATGAGCAGTTCTTC; CDR3 protein: CASSFSGYEQFF
J gene: TRBJ2-7; V gene: TRBV9; D gene: -; clone size: -; CDR3 DNA: TGTGCCAGCAGCCGGTCGGGATCGGGGGAGCAGTACTTC; CDR3 protein: CASSRSGSGEQYF
J gene: TRBJ2-3; V gene: TRBV20-1; D gene: TRBD2; clone size: many; CDR3 DNA: TGCAGTGCCGATTATCGGGGGGAGGGCACAGATACGCAGTATTTT; CDR3 protein: CSADYRGEGTDTQYF
J gene: TRBJ1-1; V gene: TRBV12-3/TRBV12-4; D gene: TRBD1; clone size: few; CDR3 DNA: TGTGCCAGCAGACTGGACAGGTACACTGAAGCTTTCTTT; CDR3 protein: CASRLDRYTEAFF
J gene: TRBJ1-1; V gene: TRBV6-5; D gene: -; clone size: few; CDR3 DNA: TGTGCCAGCAGTGCCTACAGGAACACTGAAGCTTTCTTT; CDR3 protein: CASSAYRNTEAFF
J gene: TRBJ1-1; V gene: TRBV6-5; D gene: TRBD1; clone size: many; CDR3 DNA: TGTGCCAGCAGTTACTCTGGGACAGCCACTGAAGCTTTCTTT; CDR3 protein: CASSYSGTATEAFF
J gene: TRBJ2-6; V gene: TRBV2; D gene: TRBD1; clone size: -; CDR3 DNA: TGTGCCAGCAGTGCACAGGGGCTGGGCTCTGGGGCCAACGTCCTGACTTTC; CDR3 protein: CASSAQGLGSGANVLTF
J gene: TRBJ2-3; V gene: TRBV11-3; D gene: TRBD1; clone size: -; CDR3 DNA: TGTGCCAGCAGCTTAGTAGCAGGGGGAACAGATACGCAGTATTTT; CDR3 protein: CASSLVAGGTDTQYF
J gene: TRBJ1-2; V gene: TRBV5-1; D gene: -; clone size: many; CDR3 DNA: TGCGCCAGCAGCTTGGCAGGGGACTATGGCTACACCTTC; CDR3 protein: CASSLAGDYGYTF
J gene: TRBJ1-2; V gene: TRBV28; D gene: TRBD1; clone size: many; CDR3 DNA: TGTGCCAGCAGCCTGGACAGGGTCCCCACCAGGGGCTACACCTTC; CDR3 protein: CASSLDRVPTRGYTF
J gene: TRBJ1-1; V gene: TRBV5-4; D gene: -; clone size: -; CDR3 DNA: TGTGCCAGCAGTTTAGAGGGGGGCCTTTATGAAGCTTTCTTT; CDR3 protein: CASSLEGGLYEAFF
J gene: TRBJ2-6; V gene: TRBV27; D gene: -; clone size: few; CDR3 DNA: TGTGCCAGCAGTTTAGGTATGGACTTATCTGGGGCCAACGTCCTGACTTTC; CDR3 protein: CASSLGMDLSGANVLTF
J gene: TRBJ2-7; V gene: TRBV7-2; D gene: -; clone size: -; CDR3 DNA: TGTGCCAGCAGCTTAGCTGGGACACCCTACGAGCAGTACTTC; CDR3 protein: CASSLAGTPYEQYF
J gene: TRBJ2-1; V gene: TRBV5-1; D gene: -; clone size: -; CDR3 DNA: TGCGCCAGCAGCCTCGACTTTAACAATGAGCAGTTCTTC; CDR3 protein: CASSLDFNNEQFF